A single sample gave rise to the 25 T cell receptor beta chains below, sequenced in a study of blood T cell repertoires in COVID-19. Profiling relied on immunoSEQ multiplex PCR, and the TCRdb table lists in-frame clones only, not all of them. Altogether about 130,000 clones are present, approximately 85% being singletons, with the ten largest covering approximately 6.6%. The sequenced sample was peripheral blood. The receptor source for this set is a man older than 75 with active or convalescent COVID-19.

V usage is TRBV5-3 and J usage is TRBJ1-2, with D unclear. TRBV5-3 falls under the ORF class, with uncertain function. CDR3 length: 14 amino acids. Trimming stripped 3 bases from V and 4 bases from J, with 13 bases between. CDR3 DNA sequence: TGTGCCAGAAGCTCCACAGAGACCGGCTATGGCTACACCTTC. This codes for CARSSTETGYGYTF.

CDR3 bases: TGTGCCAGCAGTGAAACGATCGGGACTAGCGGCATCTGGGGCAATGAGCAGTTCTTC. This gives the protein CASSETIGTSGIWGNEQFF. The rearrangement uses TRBV6-1 and TRBJ2-1, with 11 positions matching TRBD2. Germline V gene sequence: CDR1 MNHNS, CDR2 SASEGT. The ends lost 2 bases at V and 6 bases at J; junction bases unmatched: 15. CDR3 length equals 19 residues.

This rearrangement joins TRBV10-1 to TRBJ2-7; D might be TRBD1 (6 bases). Germline CDR1 reads WNHNN; CDR2 reads SYGVQD (reference sequence). There are 13 residues in the CDR3. The V end was cut by 7 bases, the J end by 0 bases, with 10 bases between. CDR3 region: CASTQGSSYEQYF. DNA of the CDR3: TGCGCCAGCACACAGGGTAGCTCCTACGAGCAGTACTTC.

The chain recombines TRBV28 with TRBJ1-5; D perhaps matches TRBD1 (5 bases). The V gene's germline CDR1 is MDHEN and CDR2 SYDVKM. Trimming shortened V by 4 bases and J by 1 base, and 20 bases separated the two germline ends. The CDR3 spans 18 residues. CDR3 region: CASSSSVGRVRSNQPQHF. Here the CDR3 DNA reads TGTGCCAGCAGTTCCTCTGTCGGCAGGGTAAGGAGCAATCAGCCCCAGCATTTT.

CDR3: CASSPINTGSGELFF. For the CDR3, the DNA is TGTGCCAGCAGTCCCATCAACACAGGGTCCGGGGAGCTGTTTTTT. The V and J genes are TRBV6-5 and TRBJ2-2; tentatively, D is TRBD1 (6 bases). V was cut by 5 bases and J by 6 bases, with 16 bases left in between. The CDR3 has 15 amino acids. CDR1 and CDR2 (germline): MNHEY, SVGAGI.

The chain has TRBV19 and TRBJ2-3, with 9 bases fitting TRBD1. Trimming took 5 bases from V and 0 from J; bases not matched to a gene: 12. Germline V gene sequence: CDR1 LNHDA, CDR2 SQIVND (reference sequence). This CDR3 is built from 18 residues. The CDR3 DNA reads TGTGCCAGTAGTCAATTTACAGGGGGCGGACTAAGCACAGATACGCAGTATTTT. Translated, it gives CASSQFTGGGLSTDTQYF.

This clone was counted between two and nine times. The chain couples TRBV5-4 to TRBJ1-2; possibly TRBD1 for D (6 bases). V was pared by 4 bases and J by 4 bases, with 20 bases between. The CDR3 runs 16 residues. CDR1 SGHNT and CDR2 YYREEE come from the germline V gene (reference sequence). CDR3 DNA sequence: TGTGCCAGCAGCCCGGCCTCGGGGGGCAGTGGCTATGGCTACACCTTC. Amino acid sequence: CASSPASGGSGYGYTF.

The chain links TRBV27 to TRBJ2-7; 12 nucleotides align to TRBD2. This CDR3 comprises 16 residues. CDR1 is MNHEY, CDR2 SMNVEV, per germline (reference sequence). J was trimmed by 4 bases and V by 5 bases; bases with no gene match: 9. CDR3 amino acids: CASSATSGGLGYEQYF. For the CDR3, the DNA is TGTGCCAGCAGTGCGACTAGCGGGGGCCTAGGGTACGAGCAGTACTTC.

This clone was detected only a few times. This chain links TRBV19 with TRBJ2-6; 7 positions match TRBD1. Germline values: CDR1 LNHDA, CDR2 SQIVND (reference sequence). There are 17 residues in the CDR3. V shed 1 base, J shed 0 bases, and the junction held 3 bases outside the gene matches. The CDR3 sequence is CASSIGQGYSGANVLTF. The CDR3 region has the DNA TGTGCCAGTAGTATAGGACAGGGCTACTCTGGGGCCAACGTCCTGACTTTC.

This clone was detected once. This chain connects TRBV6-2 or TRBV6-3 to TRBJ1-2; D is uncertain. The CDR3 length is 17 residues. The V gene's germline CDR1 is MNHEY and CDR2 SVGEGT. Trimming stripped 3 bases from V and 4 bases from J, with 21 bases between. The CDR3 spells CASSYRTPRTGGYGYTF. CDR3 DNA sequence: TGTGCCAGCAGTTATCGAACCCCACGAACGGGAGGCTATGGCTACACCTTC.

This chain connects TRBV6-1 to TRBJ1-5; TRBD1 aligns across 7 bases. The junction had 7 bases not matched to a gene; V was cut back by 2 bases and J by 0 bases. CDR3 size: 17 residues. Germline V gene data show CDR1 as MNHNS and CDR2 as SASEGT. The CDR3 here is CASSERGTVNSNQPQHF. Written as DNA, the CDR3 is TGTGCCAGCAGTGAAAGGGGGACAGTCAATAGCAATCAGCCCCAGCATTTT.

This clone showed up many times. The chain links TRBV6-5 to TRBJ1-6; 7 bases are shared with TRBD1. The CDR3 totals 16 residues. V lost 4 bases, J lost 7 bases, and 10 bases stayed unmatched. Germline lookup yields CDR1 MNHEY and CDR2 SVGAGI. This chain's CDR3 is CASSSLRGPPNSPLHF. CDR3 in DNA: TGTGCCAGCAGTTCCCTGAGGGGGCCTCCAAATTCACCCCTCCACTTT.

The J gene is TRBJ1-1, the V gene TRBV7-2, with D tentatively TRBD1 (6 bases). There are 16 residues in the CDR3. CDR1 and CDR2 (germline): SGHTA, FQGNSA. Trimming shortened V by 1 base and J by 3 bases, and 15 bases separated the two germline ends. The CDR3 DNA sequence: TGTGCCAGCAGCTTAGTAGCAGGGGTCGCGGACACTGAAGCTTTCTTT. Its translation is CASSLVAGVADTEAFF.

The CDR3 is CASSVAGTPNSGNTIYF. The DNA for the CDR3 is TGCGCCAGCAGCGTAGCCGGGACACCCAACTCTGGAAACACCATATATTTT. The chain couples TRBV5-1 to TRBJ1-3, with TRBD1 as a possible D gene (6 bases). Looked up from germline, CDR1 is SGHRS and CDR2 is YFSETQ. The CDR3 length is 17 residues. V was trimmed by 4 bases and J by 0 bases, leaving 17 bases between them. The variable domain in full, completed from reference TRBV5-1 and TRBJ1-3, reads KAGVTQTPRYLIKTRGQQVTLSCSPISGHRSVSWYQQTPGQGLQFLFEYFSETQRNKGNFPGRFSGRQFSNSRSEMNVSTLELGDSALYLCASSVAGTPNSGNTIYFGEGSWLTVV.

The chain combines TRBV29-1 with TRBJ2-7, with 7 positions matching TRBD2. Germline lookup yields CDR1 SQVTM and CDR2 ANQGSEA. The CDR3 sequence is 12 residues long. Germline trimming cut 6 bases from V and 3 bases from J; bases unmatched to any gene: 5. CDR3 DNA: TGCAGCGTCGGTGGCGGGGGCTACGAGCAGTACTTC. Amino acids: CSVGGGGYEQYF.

The chain recombines TRBV7-2 with TRBJ2-3, with TRBD2 matching 11 bases. Trimming removed 0 bases from V and 6 bases from J; junction bases left unmatched: 11. The CDR3 length is 18 residues. Per the germline V gene, CDR1 is SGHTA and CDR2 is FQGNSA. The CDR3 sequence: CASSLALTGLAERDTQYF. DNA for the CDR3: TGTGCCAGCAGCTTAGCATTAACGGGACTAGCGGAGCGGGATACGCAGTATTTT.

The chain carries TRBV7-9 and TRBJ2-7; D is unclear. V dropped 4 bases and J dropped 12 bases, with 10 bases sitting between them. This CDR3 is built from 10 residues. CDR1 is SEHNR and CDR2 is FQNEAQ in the germline V gene (reference sequence). CDR3 residues: CASSSLELYF. In nucleotides, the CDR3 is TGTGCCAGCAGCTCATTGGAGTTGTACTTC.

This rearrangement joins TRBV2 to TRBJ1-3, with a possible D match to TRBD1 (6 bases). The CDR3 covers 14 residues. Germline assignment: CDR1 SNHLY and CDR2 FYNNEI. Trimming removed 8 bases at V and 0 bases at J, with 11 bases between. CDR3 protein: CASETGHSGNTIYF. CDR3 sequence (DNA): TGTGCCAGCGAGACAGGCCACTCTGGAAACACCATATATTTT. Looking up the rest from reference TRBV2 and TRBJ1-3 gives the full variable domain: EPEVTQTPSHQVTQMGQEVILRCVPISNHLYFYWYRQILGQKVEFLVSFYNNEISEKSEIFDDQFSVERPDGSNFTLKIRSTKLEDSAMYFCASETGHSGNTIYFGEGSWLTVV.

This clone appeared once. The chain couples TRBV30 to TRBJ1-1; the D is unclear. V dropped 4 bases and J dropped 1 base, with 4 bases sitting between them. CDR1 and CDR2 from the germline V gene are GTSNPN and SVGIG (reference sequence). This CDR3 is built from 11 residues. The DNA for the CDR3 is TGTGCCTGGAACAGGAACACTGAAGCTTTCTTT. Protein product: CAWNRNTEAFF.

The V call is TRBV3-1 (or the pseudogene TRBV3-2), the J call TRBJ2-7; perhaps TRBD2 as D (5 bases). Per the germline V gene, CDR1 is LGHDT and CDR2 is YNNKEL (reference sequence). This CDR3 has 13 amino acids. Trimming took off 4 bases at V and 2 bases at J, with 9 bases between the two ends. The CDR3 bases are TGTGCCAGCAGCCCGTTGCGGGCCTACGAGCAGTACTTC. It specifies CASSPLRAYEQYF.

This chain connects TRBV15 to TRBJ1-6; TRBD1 is a possible D gene (5 bases). Between the trimmed V and J ends, which lost 0 bases and 10 bases, there was a span of 13 bases. Germline V gene lookup returns CDR1 LNHNV and CDR2 YYDKDF (reference sequence). CDR3 length equals 15 residues. DNA of the CDR3: TGTGCCACCAGCAGAGAGGGGGGATTTAGCTCACCCCTCCACTTT. It codes for CATSREGGFSSPLHF.

This clone was seen only a few times. This rearrangement joins TRBV4-3 to TRBJ1-2, with unresolved D. CDR1 and CDR2 from the germline V gene are LGHNA and YSLEER. V lost 0 bases and J 2 bases, leaving 4 bases between the germline ends. The CDR3 is made up of 13 amino acids. The CDR3 here is CASSQDSNYGYTF. The CDR3 nucleotides read TGCGCCAGCAGCCAAGATTCAAACTATGGCTACACCTTC.

Of note for this clone: In the same sample, other DNA sequences code for this CDR3. CDR3 region: CASSFLQGGQPQHF. The DNA for the CDR3 is TGTGCCAGCAGCTTTTTACAGGGGGGGCAGCCCCAGCATTTT. V and J are TRBV7-2 and TRBJ1-5; 8 bases align to TRBD1. J lost 7 bases, V lost 3 bases, and 5 bases had no gene match. Germline CDR1 reads SGHTA; CDR2 reads FQGNSA. This CDR3 spans 14 amino acids.

The rearrangement links TRBV5-1 to TRBJ1-4; D remains ambiguous. Per germline, CDR1 SGHRS and CDR2 YFSETQ. The CDR3 loop spans 14 amino acids. Between the trimmed V and J ends, which lost 4 bases and 3 bases, there was a span of 10 bases. The CDR3 coding sequence is TGCGCCAGCAGCGGGAGGACGGCTAATGAAAAACTGTTTTTT. The encoded protein is CASSGRTANEKLFF. The full variable domain, completed using reference TRBV5-1 and TRBJ1-4, is KAGVTQTPRYLIKTRGQQVTLSCSPISGHRSVSWYQQTPGQGLQFLFEYFSETQRNKGNFPGRFSGRQFSNSRSEMNVSTLELGDSALYLCASSGRTANEKLFFGSGTQLSVL.

J is TRBJ1-1 and V is TRBV5-1; a weak D match, TRBD1 (5 bases). Trimming pared 5 bases from V and 0 bases from J, leaving 11 bases between. The CDR3 totals 14 residues. The germline CDR1 and CDR2 sequences are SGHRS and YFSETQ. The CDR3 nucleotides are TGCGCCAGCAGTGAGACAGATATGAACACTGAAGCTTTCTTT. Translation gives CASSETDMNTEAFF.